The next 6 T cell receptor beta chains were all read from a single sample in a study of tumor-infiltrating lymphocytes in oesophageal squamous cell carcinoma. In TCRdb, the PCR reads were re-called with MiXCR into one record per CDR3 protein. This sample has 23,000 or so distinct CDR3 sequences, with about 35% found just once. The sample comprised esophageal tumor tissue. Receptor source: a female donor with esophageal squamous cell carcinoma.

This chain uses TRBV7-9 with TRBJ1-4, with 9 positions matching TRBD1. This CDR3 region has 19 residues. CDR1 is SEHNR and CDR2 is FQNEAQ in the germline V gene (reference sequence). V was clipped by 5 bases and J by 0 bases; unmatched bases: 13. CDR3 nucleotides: TGTGCCAGCAGCGGAGAACGGGACAGGGACCGAGCAACTAATGAAAAACTGTTTTTT. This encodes CASSGERDRDRATNEKLFF.

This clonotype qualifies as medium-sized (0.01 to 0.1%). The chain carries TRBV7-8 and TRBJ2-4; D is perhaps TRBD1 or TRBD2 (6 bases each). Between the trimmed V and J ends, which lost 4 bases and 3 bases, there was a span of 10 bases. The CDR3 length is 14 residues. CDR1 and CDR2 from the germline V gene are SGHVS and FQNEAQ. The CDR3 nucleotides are TGTGCCAGCAGCTCGGGGGCCCACAAAAACATTCAGTACTTC. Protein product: CASSSGAHKNIQYF.

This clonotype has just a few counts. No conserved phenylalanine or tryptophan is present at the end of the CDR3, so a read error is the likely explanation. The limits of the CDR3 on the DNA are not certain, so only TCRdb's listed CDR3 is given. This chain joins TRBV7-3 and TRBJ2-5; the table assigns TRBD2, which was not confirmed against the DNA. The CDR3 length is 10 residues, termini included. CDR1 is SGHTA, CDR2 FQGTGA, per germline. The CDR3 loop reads CASSLKAGLA.

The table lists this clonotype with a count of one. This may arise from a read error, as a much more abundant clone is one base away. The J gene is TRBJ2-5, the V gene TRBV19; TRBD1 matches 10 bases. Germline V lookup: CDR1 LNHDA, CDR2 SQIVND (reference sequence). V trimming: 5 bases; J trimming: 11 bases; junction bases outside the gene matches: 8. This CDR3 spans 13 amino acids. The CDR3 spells CASSLRDRGEQYF. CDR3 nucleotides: TGTGCCAGTAGTCTCCGGGACAGGGGTGAGCAGTACTTC.

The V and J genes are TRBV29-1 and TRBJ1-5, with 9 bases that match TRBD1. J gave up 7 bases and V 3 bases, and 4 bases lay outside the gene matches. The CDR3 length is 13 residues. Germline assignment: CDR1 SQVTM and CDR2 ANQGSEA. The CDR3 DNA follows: TGCAGCGTTGAGGGACAGGGCGGACAGCCCCAGCATTTT. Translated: CSVEGQGGQPQHF. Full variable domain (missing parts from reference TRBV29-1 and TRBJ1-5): SAVISQKPSRDICQRGTSLTIQCQVDSQVTMMFWYRQQPGQSLTLIATANQGSEATYESGFVIDKFPISRPNLTFSTLTVSNMSPEDSSIYLCSVEGQGGQPQHFGDGTRLSIL.

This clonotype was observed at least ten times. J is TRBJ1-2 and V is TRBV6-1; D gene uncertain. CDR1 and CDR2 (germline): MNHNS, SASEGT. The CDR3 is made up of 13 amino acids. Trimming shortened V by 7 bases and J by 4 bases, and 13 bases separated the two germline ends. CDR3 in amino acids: CASNELASYGYTF. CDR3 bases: TGTGCCAGCAATGAGTTAGCAAGCTATGGCTACACCTTC.